One sample yielded the 31 T cell receptor beta chains listed below, sequenced in a study of blood T cell repertoires in COVID-19. The repertoire was sequenced with immunoSEQ multiplex PCR; TCRdb's copy has only in-frame clones and lacks some. The sample lists about 83,000 clones, 86% occurring once. The material sequenced was peripheral blood. The origin of the receptors is an elderly woman in a cohort sampled during active or convalescent COVID-19.

The V gene is TRBV9, the J gene TRBJ1-2; D remains unclear. This CDR3 comprises 14 residues. The germline gives CDR1 SGDLS, CDR2 YYNGEE. V was pared by 2 bases and J by 6 bases, with 14 bases between. CDR3 sequence: CASSVSWAADGYTF. CDR3 nucleotides: TGTGCCAGCAGCGTCAGTTGGGCAGCGGATGGCTACACCTTC.

This chain joins TRBV18 and TRBJ1-1, with a weak D call TRBD1 (5 bases). The CDR3 runs to 12 residues. Germline assignment: CDR1 KGHSH and CDR2 LQKENI. V shed 8 bases and J shed 7 bases, with 14 bases lying between them. CDR3 sequence (DNA): TGTGCCAGCAGCAGGGATGTGGGTGAAGCTTTCTTT. This gives the protein CASSRDVGEAFF.

The CDR3 sequence: CASSYTGGDGYTF. As DNA, the CDR3 is TGTGCCAGCAGCTATACGGGAGGGGATGGCTACACCTTC. The gene calls are TRBV7-3 and TRBJ1-2; the D gene is possibly TRBD1 (5 bases). V dropped 4 bases and J dropped 6 bases, with 12 bases sitting between them. This CDR3 is 13 amino acids long. Germline CDR1 is SGHTA and CDR2 is FQGTGA.

The chain employs TRBV29-1 and TRBJ1-3; D is uncertain. The CDR3 contains 12 residues. V lost 6 bases and J 1 base, leaving 7 bases between the germline ends. Per the germline V gene, CDR1 is SQVTM and CDR2 is ANQGSEA. DNA of the CDR3: TGCAGCGTCAGGAGGTCTGGAAACACCATATATTTT. This encodes CSVRRSGNTIYF.

CDR3 region: CASSQEGGLGYGYTF. CDR3 nucleotide sequence: TGTGCCAGCAGCCAAGAGGGGGGACTGGGCTATGGCTACACCTTC. The genes are TRBV3-1 (or the pseudogene TRBV3-2) and TRBJ1-2; tentatively, D is TRBD1 (5 bases). Trimming stripped 0 bases from V and 4 bases from J, with 12 bases between. Germline assignment: CDR1 LGHDT and CDR2 YNNKEL (reference sequence). The CDR3 consists of 15 residues.

The chain employs TRBV2 and TRBJ2-7, with D unclear. The CDR3 loop spans 11 amino acids. CDR1 and CDR2 from the germline V gene are SNHLY and FYNNEI. Trimming took off 2 bases at V and 6 bases at J, with 5 bases between the two ends. This chain's CDR3 is CASSELSEQYF. CDR3 bases: TGTGCCAGCAGTGAACTCAGCGAGCAGTACTTC.

This sequence joins TRBV4-1 and TRBJ2-5; 10 bases match TRBD2. CDR3 size: 17 residues. Germline V gene lookup returns CDR1 MGHRA and CDR2 YSYEKL. The trim removed 4 bases at V and 5 bases at J, leaving 13 bases unmatched. CDR3 nucleotides: TGCGCCAGCAGCCCCGGCGGGGCTAGCGGGAGCTGGGAGACCCAGTACTTC. It is translated as CASSPGGASGSWETQYF.

The rearrangement uses TRBV6-5 and TRBJ2-7; D is unresolved. CDR1 and CDR2 from the germline V gene are MNHEY and SVGAGI. CDR3 length: 11 amino acids. Trimming left V 10 bases short and J 3 bases short, with 10 bases between. The CDR3 loop reads CATWAFYEQYV. The CDR3 nucleotides read TGTGCCACGTGGGCCTTCTACGAGCAGTACGTC.

The V and J genes are TRBV14 and TRBJ1-3; the D gene is possibly TRBD1 (6 bases). CDR1 SGHDN and CDR2 FVKESK come from the germline V gene. The CDR3 sequence is 12 residues long. Trimming removed 5 bases from V and 8 bases from J, with 10 bases in between. For the CDR3, the DNA is TGTGCCAGCAGCAAGTCAGGGGACACCATATATTTT. This sequence encodes CASSKSGDTIYF.

The chain recombines TRBV28 with TRBJ1-1, with TRBD1 as a possible D gene (5 bases). V gave up 6 bases and J gave up 0 bases, with 5 bases separating them. This CDR3 region has 12 residues. Germline-derived CDR1 and CDR2 are MDHEN and SYDVKM. The CDR3 protein is CASRDMNTEAFF. The CDR3 DNA reads as TGTGCCAGCAGGGACATGAACACTGAAGCTTTCTTT. Full variable domain (rest looked up from reference TRBV28 and TRBJ1-1): DVKVTQSSRYLVKRTGEKVFLECVQDMDHENMFWYRQDPGLGLRLIYFSYDVKMKEKGDIPEGYSVSREKKERFSLILESASTNQTSMYLCASRDMNTEAFFGQGTRLTVV.

The CDR3 reads CASSPRGTGGNYGYTF. The CDR3 bases are TGTGCCAGCAGCCCTCGGGGAACAGGGGGCAACTATGGCTACACCTTC. This rearrangement joins TRBV3-1 (or the pseudogene TRBV3-2) to TRBJ1-2; 9 bases map to TRBD1. CDR3 length: 16 residues. Germline-derived CDR1 and CDR2 are LGHDT and YNNKEL (reference sequence). J gave up 2 bases and V 4 bases, and 8 bases lay outside the gene matches.

V gene TRBV5-4 combines with J gene TRBJ2-3, with 13 bases matching TRBD2. This CDR3 contains 15 residues. The V gene's germline CDR1 is SGHNT and CDR2 YYREEE (reference sequence). The ends lost 3 bases at V and 4 bases at J; junction bases unmatched: 2. DNA for the CDR3: TGTGCCAGCAGCTCGGGACTAGCGGGATCAGATACGCAGTATTTT. As protein: CASSSGLAGSDTQYF.

This chain connects TRBV5-1 to TRBJ2-5, with D tentatively TRBD2 (5 bases). Trimming took off 0 bases at V and 5 bases at J, with 8 bases between the two ends. Germline-derived CDR1 and CDR2 are SGHRS and YFSETQ. The CDR3 has 13 residues. The CDR3 region has the DNA TGCGCCAGCAGCTTGGATTTAGCGGAGACCCAGTACTTC. Its translation is CASSLDLAETQYF.

The table lists this clone with a count of one. J is TRBJ1-6 and V is TRBV6-1; 8 nucleotides align to TRBD1. J was trimmed by 10 bases and V by 3 bases; bases with no gene match: 11. This CDR3 has 16 amino acids. Germline CDR1 is MNHNS and CDR2 is SASEGT. CDR3 sequence (DNA): TGTGCCAGCAGTGACCTCTGGGGGACAGGTTTCTCACCCCTCCACTTT. Translating gives CASSDLWGTGFSPLHF.

The chain is built from TRBV13 and TRBJ1-1, with D tentatively TRBD1 (5 bases). The CDR3 sequence is 17 residues long. Germline CDR1 and CDR2: PRHDT and FYEKMQ (reference sequence). V lost 4 bases to trimming and J lost 1 base, with 19 bases between them. CDR3 residues: CASSSRREGRGNTEAFF. DNA for the CDR3: TGTGCCAGCAGCTCCCGCAGGGAAGGGCGTGGGAACACTGAAGCTTTCTTT. The full variable domain, its missing parts supplied by reference TRBV13 and TRBJ1-1, is AAGVIQSPRHLIKEKRETATLKCYPIPRHDTVYWYQQGPGQDPQFLISFYEKMQSDKGSIPDRFSAQQFSDYHSELNMSSLELGDSALYFCASSSRREGRGNTEAFFGQGTRLTVV.

The chain recombines TRBV19 with TRBJ2-2, with no clear D. The germline V and J ends were trimmed by 6 bases and 1 base, with 6 bases remaining between them. From germline, CDR1 is LNHDA and CDR2 SQIVND (reference sequence). The CDR3 covers 13 residues. The CDR3: CASRGQNTGELFF. The DNA of the CDR3 is TGTGCCAGTAGGGGCCAGAACACCGGGGAGCTGTTTTTT. Drawing the rest from reference TRBV19 and TRBJ2-2, the complete variable domain is DGGITQSPKYLFRKEGQNVTLSCEQNLNHDAMYWYRQDPGQGLRLIYYSQIVNDFQKGDIAEGYSVSREKKESFPLTVTSAQKNPTAFYLCASRGQNTGELFFGEGSRLTVL.

The chain uses TRBV6-4 and TRBJ2-1, with 11 bases aligning to TRBD2. With 5 bases clipped from V and 8 bases from J, the junction kept 8 bases outside the gene matches. Germline-derived CDR1 and CDR2 are MRHNA and SNTAGT. The CDR3 is 15 amino acids. In nucleotides, the CDR3 is TGTGCCAGCAGTCGGAATAGCGGGAGGGGTGATGAGCAGTTCTTC. This translates into CASSRNSGRGDEQFF.

V gene TRBV7-2 combines with J gene TRBJ2-2; 9 nucleotides match TRBD2. Germline values: CDR1 SGHTA, CDR2 FQGNSA. V was pared by 0 bases and J by 4 bases, with 6 bases of the junction left unmatched. CDR3 length equals 17 residues. Here the CDR3 DNA reads TGTGCCAGCAGCTTAGCCGTAGCGGGAGTAAGCACCGGGGAGCTGTTTTTT. Translated: CASSLAVAGVSTGELFF.

The chain joins TRBV5-1 to TRBJ1-2, with 7 positions matching TRBD1. J gave up 0 bases and V 5 bases, and 4 bases lay outside the gene matches. Germline lookup yields CDR1 SGHRS and CDR2 YFSETQ. The CDR3 has 14 amino acids. The CDR3 region is CASSRDSTNYGYTF. Here the CDR3 DNA reads TGCGCCAGCAGTCGGGACAGCACTAACTATGGCTACACCTTC.

This clone was counted a single time. The V and J genes are TRBV5-1 and TRBJ2-1; 7 positions agree with TRBD1. Germline V lookup: CDR1 SGHRS, CDR2 YFSETQ. The junction had 4 bases not matched to a gene; V was cut back by 0 bases and J by 7 bases. This CDR3 has 14 amino acids. CDR3 nucleotide sequence: TGCGCCAGCAGCTTGGCTAGGGGGCGGAATGAGCAGTTCTTC. Translating gives CASSLARGRNEQFF.

In its sample, this clone was seen once. This chain joins TRBV9 and TRBJ2-1; 7 nucleotides line up with TRBD2. Trimming cost V 0 bases and J 0 bases; bases outside gene matches: 9. This CDR3 comprises 18 residues. CDR1 is SGDLS and CDR2 is YYNGEE in the germline V gene. For the CDR3, the DNA is TGTGCCAGCAGCGTAGGGGCGAGGAGCGGGACCTCCTACAATGAGCAGTTCTTC. As protein: CASSVGARSGTSYNEQFF.

This clone was counted between two and nine times. The chain uses TRBV7-9 and TRBJ1-2; D unresolved. CDR1 and CDR2 from the germline V gene are SEHNR and FQNEAQ (reference sequence). V was pared by 4 bases and J by 6 bases, with 9 bases between. The CDR3 covers 12 residues. CDR3 DNA sequence: TGTGCCAGCAGCTCGCGGTGGGATGGCTACACCTTC. This sequence encodes CASSSRWDGYTF.

The rearrangement uses TRBV5-1 and TRBJ1-4, with D possibly being TRBD1 (5 bases). Trimming cost V 2 bases and J 5 bases, with 13 bases left between them. The germline gives CDR1 SGHRS, CDR2 YFSETQ. This CDR3 is 15 amino acids long. The CDR3 DNA follows: TGCGCCAGCAGCTTCTCAGGGATCCGGAATGAAAAACTGTTTTTT. Its translation: CASSFSGIRNEKLFF.

The chain has TRBV27 and TRBJ2-7; D is possibly TRBD2 (7 bases). The V end was cut by 7 bases, the J end by 2 bases, with 15 bases between. Looked up from germline, CDR1 is MNHEY and CDR2 is SMNVEV (reference sequence). The CDR3 runs 14 residues. The CDR3: CASKRGGSTYEQYV. The CDR3 DNA reads as TGTGCCAGCAAAAGGGGGGGGAGCACCTACGAGCAGTACGTC.

The rearrangement links TRBV14 to TRBJ1-2; the match to TRBD1 covers 7 bases. The CDR3 has 13 amino acids. V trimming: 0 bases; J trimming: 8 bases; junction bases outside the gene matches: 3. Germline V lookup: CDR1 SGHDN, CDR2 FVKESK. The CDR3 DNA sequence: TGTGCCAGCAGCCAAGATGCAGGGGGAGGCTACACCTTC. Amino acids: CASSQDAGGGYTF.

This rearrangement joins TRBV11-3 to TRBJ2-2, with D perhaps TRBD2 (5 bases). Trimming pared 2 bases from V and 2 bases from J, leaving 6 bases between. There are 14 residues in the CDR3. The germline V gene has CDR1 SGHNT and CDR2 YENEEA. CDR3 in amino acids: CASSLLANTGELFF. The CDR3 region has the DNA TGTGCCAGCAGCTTACTAGCTAACACCGGGGAGCTGTTTTTT.

The CDR3 here is CASSYSPTLTGSGGYTF. For the CDR3, the DNA is TGCGCCAGCAGCTATTCTCCCACTTTGACAGGGAGTGGTGGCTACACCTTC. The gene calls are TRBV5-1 and TRBJ1-2; 7 bases match TRBD1. The CDR3 is made up of 17 amino acids. With V trimmed by 3 bases and J by 7 bases, 18 bases remained unmatched. Germline lookup yields CDR1 SGHRS and CDR2 YFSETQ.

The rearrangement uses TRBV30 and TRBJ1-6, with D possibly TRBD1 on 5 matching bases. The V end was cut by 2 bases, the J end by 3 bases, with 14 bases between. The germline CDR1 and CDR2 sequences are GTSNPN and SVGIG (reference sequence). This CDR3 has 16 residues. In nucleotides, the CDR3 is TGTGCCTGGAGTAGGGGTCTCCCCTACTATAATTCACCCCTCCACTTT. As protein: CAWSRGLPYYNSPLHF.

The chain combines TRBV28 with TRBJ2-1, with 11 positions matching TRBD2. CDR1 is MDHEN, CDR2 SYDVKM, per germline. J gave up 6 bases and V 1 base, and 2 bases lay outside the gene matches. The CDR3 length is 15 residues. The CDR3 is CASSLSGTSGNEQFF. The CDR3, as DNA: TGTGCCAGCAGTTTATCGGGGACTAGCGGCAATGAGCAGTTCTTC.

The rearrangement joins TRBV5-1 to TRBJ1-5, with D unresolved. The CDR3 has 13 amino acids. Trimming pared 0 bases from V and 5 bases from J, leaving 6 bases between. CDR1 is SGHRS and CDR2 is YFSETQ in the germline V gene. CDR3 loop: CASSLARDQPQHF. CDR3 coding DNA: TGCGCCAGCAGCTTGGCACGGGATCAGCCCCAGCATTTT.

The chain employs TRBV6-1 and TRBJ1-5, with a tentative D call TRBD1 (5 bases). Germline V gene lookup returns CDR1 MNHNS and CDR2 SASEGT. V dropped 3 bases and J dropped 5 bases, with 11 bases sitting between them. The CDR3 sequence is 14 residues long. CDR3: CASSDNWGDQPQHF. In nucleotides, the CDR3 is TGTGCCAGCAGTGATAATTGGGGGGATCAGCCCCAGCATTTT.